The 5 T cell receptor beta chains in this list originate from one sample, sequenced in a study of blood T cells in healthy people across ages. A second PCR, run for about 6 to 11 cycles, used a sample-barcoded 5' primer plus a J-beta primer mix. One entry per CDR3 protein results from TCRdb running MiXCR on the 5' RACE reads. The sample lists some 1,500,000 distinct CDR3 sequences; under 55% were seen once. Material: blood. The receptors originated from a woman aged 18-30 years in good health.

This clonotype was counted only a few times. The genes are TRBV5-1 and TRBJ1-5; TRBD1 might be the D (5 bases). This CDR3 has 17 residues. Looked up from germline, CDR1 is SGHRS and CDR2 is YFSETQ. Trimming pared 4 bases from V and 4 bases from J, leaving 21 bases between. The CDR3 coding sequence is TGCGCCAGCAGCCTCCTGGGGCCCGGGGCCGATAATCAGCCCCAGCATTTT. Amino acid sequence: CASSLLGPGADNQPQHF.

The chain combines TRBV12-3 or TRBV12-4 with TRBJ2-3; unclear D gene. This CDR3 spans 11 amino acids. V was shortened by 3 bases and J by 6 bases, with 4 bases between the two germline ends. The CDR3 coding sequence is TGTGCCAGCAGTTTTTATGATACGCAGTATTTT. It is translated as CASSFYDTQYF.

The rearrangement uses TRBV5-1 and TRBJ2-5; 12 nucleotides align to TRBD2. V shed 3 bases, J shed 5 bases, and the junction held 8 bases outside the gene matches. CDR1 and CDR2 from the germline V gene are SGHRS and YFSETQ. The CDR3 totals 16 residues. CDR3 residues: CASSYQTSGSRETQYF. The CDR3 nucleotides read TGCGCCAGCAGCTACCAGACTAGCGGGAGTCGGGAGACCCAGTACTTC.

This chain joins TRBV7-2 and TRBJ2-7; 10 positions agree with TRBD2. The J call may be wrong; the DNA end is better matched by TRBJ2-5. Germline V CDR1 and CDR2: SGHTA, FQGNSA. CDR3 length: 16 residues. In DNA form, the CDR3 reads TGTGCCAGCAGCCCTCCTCAGCGGGAGGGCTTGGAGACCCAGTACTTC. Protein sequence: CASSPPQREGLETQYF.

The chain has TRBV12-3 or TRBV12-4 and TRBJ1-1, with D hard to call. This CDR3 comprises 13 residues. V was cut by 4 bases and J by 5 bases, with 11 bases left in between. The CDR3 reads CASSSGTGTEAFF. DNA for the CDR3: TGTGCCAGCAGTTCCGGAACGGGAACTGAAGCTTTCTTT.